This T cell receptor (beta chain) was recovered during a study of blood T cells in healthy people across ages (dated by TCRdb to between 2015 and 2017). Regarding the complete study: In model experiments, roughly one uniquely barcoded TCR beta cDNA molecule per two T cells was captured by template switching. Four age groups were formed from the donors: young (average approximately 15 years), middle-aged (approximately 40), aged (approximately 60) and long-lived (approximately 78). The study measured age-related changes in TCR beta repertoire diversity using deep sequencing normalized with unique cDNA molecular identifiers. To avoid experimental bias, donors of different ages were randomly spread across the sequencing lanes. Using the same blood draw, the study looked at two additional independent replicas of 1 million unique cDNA reads for two donors, one aged 18 to 30 and the other aged 80 or older. What the authors observed across the whole study: The CMV infection status of donors was not known, potentially confounding age-related changes in expanded clonotypes. The percentage of naive T cells measured by flow cytometry correlated strongly with observed TCR beta diversity. Compared with the aged group, more naive CD4+ T cells, fewer expanded clones and increased TCR diversity were shown by the long-lived group, suggesting age selection. Estimates of total diversity from one million sequenced T cells were regarded as lower bounds and underestimates. Bulk unsorted PBMC profiling prevented conclusive comparison of naive and antigen-experienced compartments. Observed TCR beta diversity per million T cells fell roughly linearly with age, and a significant reduction was already apparent by age about 43.

The library was built by means of 5' RACE. The reads were generated on an Illumina HiSeq 2500. A second about 7 to 12 cycle PCR used a sample-barcoded 5' primer and a J-beta primer mix. A template-switch 5' adaptor carrying 12 random nucleotides introduced a unique molecular identifier onto each TCR beta cDNA molecule. Each sample yielded at least 2.5 million CDR3-containing paired-end reads. First-strand cDNA synthesis was performed from all RNA using the Mint cDNA synthesis kit, with priming by a TRBC-specific oligonucleotide. Following uracil-DNA glycosylase treatment, a first 18-cycle PCR with universal primers M1SS and BC2_uni_R was performed on all cDNA. As for the original processing: Normalization of each sample was performed by random selection of 1 million high-quality reads, each carrying a distinct molecular identifier. Reads sharing molecular identifiers were discarded rather than binned into consensus sequences. MiTCR, with a Q25 quality threshold and the strictest error-elimination algorithm, was used for CDR3 identification, clonotype clustering and error correction. A nonparametric unseen species model using Euler transformation provided a lower-bound estimate of total TCR beta diversity. TCRdb handled the public reads itself, with Q25 trimming in fastp and clone calling in MiXCR, and kept productive beta chains. Records with the same CDR3 protein are collapsed into one entry carrying the most frequent genes and DNA. TCRdb, rather than the study authors, made the V and J calls. The sample data list 630,000 or so distinct CDR3 sequences, and about 28% of these were observed just once. The ten most abundant clones make up less than 20% of the sample.

Remarks on this clonotype: Its antigen specificity is not known. No per-base quality is available; no much larger clone lies one base away.

Cut back by 6 bases and 2 bases, the V and J ends lie 17 bases apart. Via the germline V gene, CDR1 is MDHEN and CDR2 SYDVKM. The CDR3 numbers 15 residues from cysteine through phenylalanine. The CDR3 DNA has 45 bases and is translated from base 1. The roughly 39 donors, aged about 6 to 95 years, were systemically healthy Caucasian individuals from Russia. Each donor gave roughly 9.5 milliliters of peripheral blood, collected into EDTA-treated Vacutainer tubes. Ficoll-Paque density-gradient centrifugation was used to isolate PBMCs, with at least 6.5 million per sample. Total RNA, at least 5 micrograms per sample, was extracted from PBMCs with Trizol reagent. For every donor, an aliquot of PBMCs went through flow cytometry to measure the percentages of naive CD45RAhigh/CD27high T cells.

The receptor was isolated from an elderly woman in good health. The sequenced sample was blood. In this chain, TRBV28 is recombined with TRBJ2-7; the D call is possibly TRBD1 or TRBD2, each sharing 5 bases. The encoded CDR3 is CASSDPGPMAYEQYF. The DNA sequence reads TGTGCCAGCAGCGACCCGGGACCGATGGCCTACGAGCAGTACTTC.